The rows below give T cell receptor beta chains drawn from one sample of a study of blood T cell repertoires in COVID-19. Clones were sequenced by immunoSEQ multiplex PCR, and TCRdb holds only the in-frame ones, with some missing. The table includes 150,000 or so clones, about 79% detected once. The specimen was PBMCs or T cells enriched from blood (not recorded which). These receptors were taken from a man over 45 who had recovered from COVID-19. The CDR3 runs from the conserved cysteine through the conserved F or W. The D gene is left open where the match is weak. Size values are once, few and many counts, or a class for expanded clones, and some rows have none.

abundance: -
d_gene: -
v_gene: TRBV4-3
j_gene: TRBJ1-1
CDR3nt: TGCGCCAGCAGCCAAGTGGAGGGCACTGAAGCTTTCTTT
CDR3aa: CASSQVEGTEAFF

abundance: -
d_gene: TRBD2
v_gene: TRBV7-2
j_gene: TRBJ2-5
CDR3nt: TGTGCCAGCAGCTTCGGGACTAGCGGGGGCGGAGAGACCCAGTACTTC
CDR3aa: CASSFGTSGGGETQYF

abundance: -
d_gene: TRBD1
v_gene: TRBV5-1
j_gene: TRBJ1-1
CDR3nt: TGCGCCAGCAGATCGACAGGGGGCGCGACCTTGAACACTGAAGCTTTCTTT
CDR3aa: CASRSTGGATLNTEAFF

abundance: -
d_gene: TRBD2
v_gene: TRBV9
j_gene: TRBJ2-3
CDR3nt: TGTGCCAGCAGCGGGACTAGCGGGACAGATACGCAGTATTTT
CDR3aa: CASSGTSGTDTQYF

abundance: -
d_gene: -
v_gene: TRBV27
j_gene: TRBJ1-1
CDR3nt: TGTGCCAGCATAGGGACACCCGTCACTGAAGCTTTCTTT
CDR3aa: CASIGTPVTEAFF

abundance: -
d_gene: -
v_gene: TRBV7-9
j_gene: TRBJ1-2
CDR3nt: TGTGCCAGCCGGCCAGGGTCGGACTATGGCTACACCTTC
CDR3aa: CASRPGSDYGYTF

abundance: once
d_gene: -
v_gene: TRBV5-1
j_gene: TRBJ1-1
CDR3nt: TGCGCCAGCAGCTTGGCGCAGGGTGAAGCTTTCTTT
CDR3aa: CASSLAQGEAFF

abundance: -
d_gene: -
v_gene: TRBV27
j_gene: TRBJ1-5
CDR3nt: TGTGCCAGCAGTTTCGACACCACTTCCCCCCAGCATTTT
CDR3aa: CASSFDTTSPQHF

abundance: few
d_gene: -
v_gene: TRBV7-2
j_gene: TRBJ1-1
CDR3nt: TGTGCCAGCAGCTCAATGGCGGGGAACACTGAAGCTTTCTTT
CDR3aa: CASSSMAGNTEAFF

abundance: -
d_gene: TRBD1
v_gene: TRBV3-1/TRBV3-2
j_gene: TRBJ1-2
CDR3nt: TGTGCCAGCAGCCAAGATACAGGGGGTCATGGCTACACCTTC
CDR3aa: CASSQDTGGHGYTF

abundance: -
d_gene: TRBD2
v_gene: TRBV9
j_gene: TRBJ2-2
CDR3nt: TGTGCCAGCAGCGTACTAAGCGGGGGGGCCCTAGATACCGGGGAGCTGTTTTTT
CDR3aa: CASSVLSGGALDTGELFF

abundance: -
d_gene: TRBD2
v_gene: TRBV9
j_gene: TRBJ2-5
CDR3nt: TGTGCCAGCAGCGTAGCCGTACTAGCGGGGGAAGAGACCCAGTACTTC
CDR3aa: CASSVAVLAGEETQYF

abundance: -
d_gene: -
v_gene: TRBV6-5
j_gene: TRBJ1-5
CDR3nt: TGTGCCAGCAGTCCGCGGAAGGGGCACAATCAGCCCCAGCATTTT
CDR3aa: CASSPRKGHNQPQHF

abundance: -
d_gene: TRBD1
v_gene: TRBV28
j_gene: TRBJ1-1
CDR3nt: TGTGCCAGCAGTTTACGGGGCAGGGGGCTAGGCACTGAAGCTTTCTTT
CDR3aa: CASSLRGRGLGTEAFF

abundance: -
d_gene: -
v_gene: TRBV6-5
j_gene: TRBJ1-1
CDR3nt: TGTGCCAGCAGTTACTCGAACAAGTATGAAGCTTTCTTT
CDR3aa: CASSYSNKYEAFF

abundance: -
d_gene: -
v_gene: TRBV19
j_gene: TRBJ1-1
CDR3nt: TGTGCCAGTAGTATAGTTTTCGGCCTAGGGAACACTGAAGCTTTCTTT
CDR3aa: CASSIVFGLGNTEAFF

abundance: -
d_gene: -
v_gene: TRBV27
j_gene: TRBJ2-1
CDR3nt: TGTGCCAGCAGTCCCCTCGGTTACTCCTACAATGAGCAGTTCTTC
CDR3aa: CASSPLGYSYNEQFF

abundance: -
d_gene: -
v_gene: TRBV6-5
j_gene: TRBJ2-7
CDR3nt: TGTGCCAGCAGTTACCTTGACTACACCTACGAGCAGTACTTC
CDR3aa: CASSYLDYTYEQYF

abundance: -
d_gene: -
v_gene: TRBV23-1
j_gene: TRBJ1-3
CDR3nt: TGCGCCAGCAGTCAACGGACAGACTCTGGAAACACCATATATTTT
CDR3aa: CASSQRTDSGNTIYF

abundance: -
d_gene: -
v_gene: TRBV7-2
j_gene: TRBJ1-4
CDR3nt: TGTGCCAGCAGCTACGGACAGAGTGAAAAACTGTTTTTT
CDR3aa: CASSYGQSEKLFF

abundance: -
d_gene: -
v_gene: TRBV24-1
j_gene: TRBJ1-3
CDR3nt: TGTGCCACCAGTCAAGAGGGCTCTGGAAACACCATATATTTT
CDR3aa: CATSQEGSGNTIYF

abundance: -
d_gene: TRBD1
v_gene: TRBV7-8
j_gene: TRBJ2-5
CDR3nt: TGTGCCAGCAGAAAATCGACAGGGTTAGGCCAAGAGACCCAGTACTTC
CDR3aa: CASRKSTGLGQETQYF

abundance: -
d_gene: TRBD1
v_gene: TRBV5-1
j_gene: TRBJ1-1
CDR3nt: TGCGCCAGCAGCCGTCAAGGGACAGCCATATCGAACACTGAAGCTTTCTTT
CDR3aa: CASSRQGTAISNTEAFF

abundance: -
d_gene: TRBD1
v_gene: TRBV3-1/TRBV3-2
j_gene: TRBJ1-2
CDR3nt: TGTGCCAGCAGCCAACGTGGGACAGGGGTGAATGGCTACACCTTC
CDR3aa: CASSQRGTGVNGYTF

abundance: -
d_gene: TRBD1
v_gene: TRBV27
j_gene: TRBJ1-2
CDR3nt: TGTGCCAGCAGTTGGACAGGGCTGGGATATGGCTACACCTTC
CDR3aa: CASSWTGLGYGYTF

abundance: -
d_gene: -
v_gene: TRBV5-5
j_gene: TRBJ1-2
CDR3nt: TGTGCCAGCAGCTTGATGTTAAATCAGGGGAACTATGGCTACACCTTC
CDR3aa: CASSLMLNQGNYGYTF

abundance: -
d_gene: -
v_gene: TRBV18
j_gene: TRBJ1-2
CDR3nt: TGTGCCAGCTCAGAATGGGGCAGAAGAAGCTCGGATGGCTACACCTTC
CDR3aa: CASSEWGRRSSDGYTF

abundance: few
d_gene: -
v_gene: TRBV5-6
j_gene: TRBJ2-3
CDR3nt: TGTGCCAGCAGCTTGGCCGGGCGGGACACAGATACGCAGTATTTT
CDR3aa: CASSLAGRDTDTQYF

abundance: -
d_gene: TRBD1
v_gene: TRBV6-7
j_gene: TRBJ2-5
CDR3nt: TGTGCCAGCCCCCAGAAATGGTGGGGACAGGGAATGCGAGAGACCCAGTACTTC
CDR3aa: CASPQKWWGQGMRETQYF

abundance: -
d_gene: TRBD1
v_gene: TRBV4-1
j_gene: TRBJ1-2
CDR3nt: TGCGCCAGCAGCCAAGATCGGGGGGGACAGTTAAGAAGGCTCTATGGCTACACCTTC
CDR3aa: CASSQDRGGQLRRLYGYTF

abundance: -
d_gene: TRBD1
v_gene: TRBV5-1
j_gene: TRBJ2-7
CDR3nt: TGCGCCAGCAGCTACGGGGACAGGATCTCCTACGAGCAGTACTTC
CDR3aa: CASSYGDRISYEQYF

abundance: -
d_gene: -
v_gene: TRBV9
j_gene: TRBJ2-1
CDR3nt: TGTGCCAGCACCTCGACTGAGGGTGAGCAGTTCTTC
CDR3aa: CASTSTEGEQFF

abundance: -
d_gene: TRBD1
v_gene: TRBV10-3
j_gene: TRBJ1-4
CDR3nt: TGTGCCGCATCGGGACAGGGGGATGAAAAACTGTTTTTT
CDR3aa: CAASGQGDEKLFF

abundance: -
d_gene: -
v_gene: TRBV4-3
j_gene: TRBJ1-2
CDR3nt: TGCGCCAGCAGCCAAGAAGACGGGGTTGGTGGCTACACCTTC
CDR3aa: CASSQEDGVGGYTF

abundance: -
d_gene: -
v_gene: TRBV11-2
j_gene: TRBJ1-1
CDR3nt: TGTGCCAGCAGCTTCGCAGGGGAGGGGACTGAAGCTTTCTTT
CDR3aa: CASSFAGEGTEAFF

abundance: -
d_gene: -
v_gene: TRBV27
j_gene: TRBJ1-4
CDR3nt: TGTGCCAGCAGTTCTCGCGGTCTAAGTGAAAAACTGTTTTTT
CDR3aa: CASSSRGLSEKLFF

abundance: few
d_gene: TRBD1
v_gene: TRBV5-1
j_gene: TRBJ1-1
CDR3nt: TGCGCCAGCAGAATCGAGACAGGGGTCACTGAAGCTTTCTTT
CDR3aa: CASRIETGVTEAFF

abundance: few
d_gene: -
v_gene: TRBV5-1
j_gene: TRBJ1-3
CDR3nt: TGCGCCAGCAGCTCGGGAGGCCGGGTCGACTCTGGAAACACCATATATTTT
CDR3aa: CASSSGGRVDSGNTIYF

abundance: few
d_gene: -
v_gene: TRBV18
j_gene: TRBJ2-2
CDR3nt: TGTGCCAGCTCCCTCGGGGGGCAGACCGGGGAGCTGTTTTTT
CDR3aa: CASSLGGQTGELFF

abundance: once
d_gene: -
v_gene: TRBV15
j_gene: TRBJ1-2
CDR3nt: TGTGCCACCAGCAGAGATTCCGTGGACTACGGCTACACCTTC
CDR3aa: CATSRDSVDYGYTF